The 20 T cell receptor beta chains below all came from one sample that was sequenced in a study of blood T cell repertoires in COVID-19. Profiled with immunoSEQ multiplex PCR; TCRdb holds only in-frame clones, not every one. Altogether roughly 220,000 clones are present, around 90% being singletons, with the ten largest covering roughly 14%. Source material: PBMCs or T cells enriched from blood (not recorded which). The receptors come from a woman aged 45-65 years with acute COVID-19.

The rearrangement joins TRBV27 to TRBJ1-2; TRBD1 agrees at 7 bases. The germline gives CDR1 MNHEY, CDR2 SMNVEV (reference sequence). The junction had 6 bases not matched to a gene; V was cut back by 3 bases and J by 5 bases. There are 14 residues in the CDR3. The CDR3 spells CASSFRQGVYGYTF. The DNA of the CDR3 is TGTGCCAGCAGTTTTCGGCAGGGGGTTTATGGCTACACCTTC.

V usage is TRBV7-3 and J usage is TRBJ2-3; TRBD2 is a possible D gene (6 bases). The germline CDR1 and CDR2 sequences are SGHTA and FQGTGA. V lost 2 bases, J lost 3 bases, and 12 bases lay in between. The CDR3 is 15 residues long. Here the CDR3 reads CASSLSGVVTDTQYF. CDR3 in DNA: TGTGCCAGCAGCTTATCGGGAGTGGTTACAGATACGCAGTATTTT.

The chain links TRBV27 to TRBJ2-1; 8 bases are a match to TRBD1. V gave up 11 bases and J gave up 7 bases; unmatched junction bases: 16. CDR1 is MNHEY, CDR2 SMNVEV, per germline (reference sequence). The CDR3 runs to 15 residues. DNA for the CDR3: TGTGCCTCCACGATCTCAGGGGGCGCGGGGAATGAGCAGTTCTTC. This gives the protein CASTISGGAGNEQFF.

The chain employs TRBV6-5 and TRBJ1-1, with unresolved D. The V gene's germline CDR1 is MNHEY and CDR2 SVGAGI. CDR3 length: 15 amino acids. Trimming removed 5 bases from V and 5 bases from J, with 18 bases in between. This chain's CDR3 is CASSPSGQPGTEAFF. The CDR3 nucleotides read TGTGCCAGCAGTCCCTCCGGGCAGCCGGGGACTGAAGCTTTCTTT.

This chain joins TRBV5-1 and TRBJ2-1, with TRBD2 as a possible D gene (6 bases). Germline CDR1 reads SGHRS; CDR2 reads YFSETQ. The V end was cut by 0 bases, the J end by 6 bases, with 13 bases between. CDR3 length: 15 amino acids. In nucleotides, the CDR3 is TGCGCCAGCAGCTTGGCCCTAGCGCTGGGCAATGAGCAGTTCTTC. Its protein is CASSLALALGNEQFF. Full variable domain (missing parts from reference TRBV5-1 and TRBJ2-1): KAGVTQTPRYLIKTRGQQVTLSCSPISGHRSVSWYQQTPGQGLQFLFEYFSETQRNKGNFPGRFSGRQFSNSRSEMNVSTLELGDSALYLCASSLALALGNEQFFGPGTRLTVL.

This chain links TRBV7-6 with TRBJ2-7; maybe TRBD1 (6 bases). CDR3 length: 18 residues. V dropped 5 bases and J dropped 5 bases, with 28 bases sitting between them. The germline CDR1 and CDR2 sequences are SGHVS and FNYEAQ. This CDR3 reads CASSLLSESVRTENEQYF. For the CDR3, the DNA is TGTGCCAGCAGCCTTCTTAGCGAGTCCGTCAGGACAGAAAACGAGCAGTACTTC.

The chain couples TRBV29-1 to TRBJ2-2, with 7 bases matching TRBD1. This CDR3 region has 13 residues. V was clipped by 5 bases and J by 0 bases; unmatched bases: 0. Per the germline V gene, CDR1 is SQVTM and CDR2 is ANQGSEA. The CDR3 spells CSVTGANTGELFF. The CDR3 DNA follows: TGCAGCGTTACAGGGGCGAACACCGGGGAGCTGTTTTTT.

The genes are TRBV27 and TRBJ2-1, with 9 bases that match TRBD2. This CDR3 is 15 amino acids long. CDR1 is MNHEY, CDR2 SMNVEV, per germline (reference sequence). With V trimmed by 6 bases and J by 4 bases, 7 bases remained unmatched. CDR3 DNA: TGTGCCAGCAGGAAACGGACTAGCGAATACAATGAGCAGTTCTTC. It encodes CASRKRTSEYNEQFF.

This clone was recorded a few times. This CDR3 reads CASIRAGTGGHEQFF. The CDR3, as DNA: TGTGCCAGCATTAGGGCCGGGACAGGGGGACATGAGCAGTTCTTC. The rearrangement joins TRBV28 to TRBJ2-1; TRBD1 matches at 11 bases. The V segment lost 7 bases and the J segment 8 bases; nucleotides outside the gene matches: 10. The CDR3 covers 15 residues. The germline CDR1 and CDR2 sequences are MDHEN and SYDVKM.

V is TRBV6-5 and J is TRBJ2-2; 8 nucleotides align to TRBD1. J lost 1 base, V lost 7 bases, and 2 bases had no gene match. Germline loops: CDR1 MNHEY, CDR2 SVGAGI. There are 14 residues in the CDR3. The CDR3 is CASTGQGNTGELFF. The DNA of the CDR3 is TGTGCCAGCACCGGACAGGGGAACACCGGGGAGCTGTTTTTT.

The V gene is TRBV28, the J gene TRBJ1-2; 9 nucleotides align to TRBD1. CDR3 length: 15 residues. V dropped 4 bases and J dropped 6; count of bases not matched to a gene: 9. Germline lookup yields CDR1 MDHEN and CDR2 SYDVKM. In DNA, the CDR3 is TGTGCCAGCAGTTCCCCCCCGGGACAGGGAGATGGCTACACCTTC. It is translated as CASSSPPGQGDGYTF.

This chain connects TRBV7-2 to TRBJ1-1; TRBD1 might be the D (5 bases). This CDR3 is built from 13 residues. Deletions cut 0 bases from V and 11 bases from J, with 13 bases between. CDR1 and CDR2 (germline): SGHTA, FQGNSA. CDR3 bases: TGTGCCAGCAGCTTAGCGGGGGGGGAAAGGGCTTTCTTT. It is translated as CASSLAGGERAFF.

V is TRBV10-3 and J is TRBJ1-3; D possibly corresponds to TRBD1 (6 bases). CDR3 length: 14 amino acids. V was cut by 5 bases and J by 0 bases, with 8 bases left in between. Germline V gene data show CDR1 as ENHRY and CDR2 as SYGVKD. The CDR3 nucleotides read TGTGCCATCAGTAGGGACATCTCTGGAAACACCATATATTTT. This sequence encodes CAISRDISGNTIYF.

The chain recombines TRBV6-5 with TRBJ2-7, with D possibly matching TRBD1 (5 bases). V was clipped by 3 bases and J by 4 bases, with 13 bases between them. From germline, CDR1 is MNHEY and CDR2 SVGAGI. The CDR3 extends over 14 amino acids. The CDR3 sequence: CASSYLSAGYEQYF. The CDR3 DNA reads as TGTGCCAGCAGTTATCTATCGGCAGGGTACGAGCAGTACTTC.

This clone occurred a few times. This chain uses TRBV9 with TRBJ2-1, with D uncertain. Germline CDR1 reads SGDLS; CDR2 reads YYNGEE. The V end was cut by 2 bases, the J end by 8 bases, with 8 bases between. This CDR3 is 12 amino acids long. The CDR3 loop is CASSVYSDEQFF. CDR3 nucleotides: TGTGCCAGCAGCGTTTACTCGGATGAGCAGTTCTTC.

This rearrangement joins TRBV19 to TRBJ1-1, with D tentatively TRBD1 (5 bases). CDR1 and CDR2 (germline): LNHDA, SQIVND (reference sequence). CDR3 size: 11 residues. V lost 0 bases and J lost 11, with 7 bases in between. DNA of the CDR3: TGTGCCAGTAGTATAGACGGGGGGGCTTTCTTT. This sequence encodes CASSIDGGAFF. Full variable domain (remainder filled in from reference TRBV19 and TRBJ1-1): DGGITQSPKYLFRKEGQNVTLSCEQNLNHDAMYWYRQDPGQGLRLIYYSQIVNDFQKGDIAEGYSVSREKKESFPLTVTSAQKNPTAFYLCASSIDGGAFFGQGTRLTVV.

J is TRBJ2-3 and V is TRBV6-1, with 7 bases lining up with TRBD1. V trimming: 1 base; J trimming: 4 bases; junction bases outside the gene matches: 8. This CDR3 is 16 amino acids long. Germline V lookup: CDR1 MNHNS, CDR2 SASEGT. The CDR3 DNA follows: TGTGCCAGCAGTGAAGGGACAGGAGCGTATCCAGATACGCAGTATTTT. As protein: CASSEGTGAYPDTQYF.

The J gene is TRBJ1-1, the V gene TRBV7-8; D remains unclear. The CDR3 runs 11 residues. Deletions cut 0 bases from V and 12 bases from J, with 8 bases between. CDR1 is SGHVS and CDR2 is FQNEAQ in the germline V gene. DNA of the CDR3: TGTGCCAGCAGCTTAGCAGGGAGGACTTTCTTT. It translates to CASSLAGRTFF.

The chain joins TRBV5-6 to TRBJ2-2; possibly TRBD1 for D (6 bases). Trimming pared 4 bases from V and 8 bases from J, leaving 9 bases between. The germline gives CDR1 SGHDT, CDR2 YYEEEE. This CDR3 has 12 amino acids. The CDR3 loop is CASSRTAGELFF. In DNA form, the CDR3 reads TGTGCCAGCAGCCGGACAGCAGGGGAGCTGTTTTTT.

The chain has TRBV19 and TRBJ1-4; maybe TRBD1 (5 bases). Trimming removed 1 base at V and 7 bases at J, with 13 bases between. The CDR3 loop spans 15 amino acids. CDR1 is LNHDA, CDR2 SQIVND, per germline (reference sequence). CDR3 sequence reads: CASSIVRGNREKLFF. The CDR3, as DNA: TGTGCCAGTAGTATAGTCCGGGGGAATCGTGAAAAACTGTTTTTT.